Below are 5 T cell receptor beta chains sequenced from a single sample in a study of blood T cell repertoires in COVID-19 (TCRdb year 2020). Library construction relied on the immunoSEQ multiplex PCR assay. TCRdb mirrors the immuneACCESS table, restricted to in-frame sequences. Some clones are absent from its copies; in checked studies, under half trace to an unresolved V gene, and the reason for the others is unknown. In all, the sample holds around 200,000 clones, and 70% to 90% of those were seen once. In total, the top ten clones hold roughly 5.7% of the sample. Sequencing input: peripheral blood. The receptors here all came from a man aged 80 or over with acute or convalescent COVID-19.

This chain uses TRBV5-1 with TRBJ2-1, with D maybe TRBD1 (5 bases). Per the germline V gene, CDR1 is SGHRS and CDR2 is YFSETQ. The CDR3 spans 13 residues. Trimming removed 3 bases at V and 5 bases at J, with 9 bases between. The CDR3 nucleotides read TGCGCCAGCAGCTGGGGCCCAAACAATGAGCAGTTCTTC. It specifies CASSWGPNNEQFF.

V and J are TRBV19 and TRBJ2-5; no clear D gene. The length of the CDR3 is 11 residues. V lost 5 bases and J lost 7, with 8 bases in between. Germline assignment: CDR1 LNHDA and CDR2 SQIVND (reference sequence). CDR3 sequence reads: CASSDRGTQYF. CDR3 nucleotide sequence: TGTGCCAGTAGTGACCGCGGGACCCAGTACTTC.

The V gene is TRBV7-9, the J gene TRBJ1-2; D unresolved. Germline lookup yields CDR1 SEHNR and CDR2 FQNEAQ (reference sequence). V was shortened by 1 base and J by 3 bases, with 9 bases between the two germline ends. This CDR3 has 14 amino acids. The CDR3 coding sequence is TGTGCCAGCAGCTTAGTGCATGGAGACTATGGCTACACCTTC. It translates to CASSLVHGDYGYTF.

This clone has only one observation. This chain joins TRBV10-3 and TRBJ2-7, with 9 bases fitting TRBD1. The CDR3 consists of 12 residues. The V segment lost 5 bases and the J segment 5 bases; nucleotides outside the gene matches: 1. Germline V gives CDR1 ENHRY, CDR2 SYGVKD. CDR3 residues: CAISRQGDEQYV. CDR3 nucleotide sequence: TGTGCCATCAGTCGACAGGGGGACGAGCAGTACGTC.

In DNA form, the CDR3 reads TGTGCCAGCAGCCTCCAGGGGGCAAGTCAGCCCCAGCATTTT. Encoded protein: CASSLQGASQPQHF. V and J are TRBV28 and TRBJ1-5, with TRBD1 matching over 8 bases. J gave up 6 bases and V 6 bases, and 7 bases lay outside the gene matches. Germline CDR1 is MDHEN and CDR2 is SYDVKM. This CDR3 comprises 14 residues.